Shown below are 2 T cell receptor beta chains from a single sample sequenced in a study of CD8 T cells in ankylosing spondylitis. TCRdb itself ran the 5' RACE reads through MiXCR, one entry per CDR3 protein. The data contain some 250,000 distinct CDR3 sequences, 20% to 30% of them singletons. Sequencing was done on a sample of blood, either unsorted or a sorted T cell fraction (not recorded which). The source of these receptors is a male donor with ankylosing spondylitis or in good health (not recorded which).

This clonotype has just a few counts. V usage is TRBV20-1 and J usage is TRBJ2-7; 7 nucleotides agree with TRBD1. V dropped 4 bases and J dropped 6; count of bases not matched to a gene: 12. In germline, CDR1 is DFQATT, CDR2 SNEGSKA (reference sequence). The CDR3 has 14 amino acids. Here the CDR3 reads CSAKDRLPPGEQYF. CDR3 nucleotide sequence: TGCAGTGCTAAGGACAGGCTCCCTCCGGGCGAGCAGTACTTC.

This clonotype was detected a few times. V usage is TRBV4-2 and J usage is TRBJ2-3, with 8 positions matching TRBD2. Germline assignment: CDR1 LGHNA and CDR2 YNFKEQ. J gave up 5 bases and V 4 bases, and 8 bases lay outside the gene matches. The CDR3 runs 15 residues. The CDR3 DNA is TGTGCCAGCAGCCTGCGTCCCGGGGGGGAAGATACGCAGTATTTT. Protein: CASSLRPGGEDTQYF.